Listed below are T cell receptor beta chains from one sample, sequenced in a study of T cell responses to AZD1222 COVID-19 vaccine. The protocol was immunoSEQ multiplex PCR, while the TCRdb copy is restricted to in-frame clones and leaves out a portion. The repertoire holds some 110,000 clones, with 85% to 95% as singletons. The sequencing here drew on peripheral blood, taken on day 0 of AZD1222 vaccination. The receptors originated from an adult in good health. The CDR3 runs from the conserved cysteine through the conserved F or W. The D gene is left open where the match is weak.

J	D	V	CDR3
TRBJ2-7	.	TRBV11-2	CASSTGTQYEQYF
TRBJ2-5	TRBD2	TRBV7-9	CASSRGLAGGLIQETQYF
TRBJ2-7	.	TRBV3-1/TRBV3-2	CASSHWDSRPYEQYF
TRBJ1-5	TRBD1	TRBV10-3	CAISESGQYSNQPQHF
TRBJ1-3	.	TRBV30	CAWSVPLGKHSGNTIYF
TRBJ2-1	TRBD2	TRBV7-3	CASSLRGGLAGRNEQFF
TRBJ2-1	.	TRBV5-1	CASSLEANSYNEQFF
TRBJ1-2	TRBD1	TRBV18	CASSLGTGGDYGYTF
TRBJ1-4	TRBD1	TRBV7-2	CASSLVGSQGARKLFF
TRBJ2-7	TRBD1	TRBV11-3	CASSRQGFHEQYF
TRBJ2-1	TRBD2	TRBV28	CASSFEGGFVNEQFF
TRBJ1-6	TRBD1	TRBV6-5	CASSYLNRGTSPLHF
TRBJ1-1	.	TRBV5-4	CASSLGLRGRASEAFF
TRBJ2-3	.	TRBV5-1	CASSLERSTTDTQYF
TRBJ2-1	TRBD2	TRBV5-4	CASSFFRGRAVEQFF
TRBJ2-7	TRBD2	TRBV12-5	CASRLWGGADEQYF
TRBJ2-1	.	TRBV14	CASSPFPQARAYNEQFF
TRBJ1-5	.	TRBV27	CASSYKGTNQPQHF
TRBJ2-7	TRBD1	TRBV7-6	CASSYGTDEQYF
TRBJ1-1	.	TRBV29-1	CSVVRWQTRRVNTEAFF
TRBJ1-3	TRBD1	TRBV18	CASSPTGAGNTIYF
TRBJ2-3	TRBD2	TRBV7-9	CASSLTSYGTDTQYF
TRBJ1-1	.	TRBV4-1	CASSQAAPLNTEAFF
TRBJ1-4	.	TRBV21-1	CASTSPRDRAGEKLFF
TRBJ2-1	TRBD1	TRBV5-1	CASSFGTGQGSYNEQFF
TRBJ2-7	.	TRBV28	CASSLYPLYEQYF
TRBJ2-3	.	TRBV3-1/TRBV3-2	CASSQGGLFTDTQYF
TRBJ2-5	TRBD2	TRBV2	CASRGEVETQYF
TRBJ1-3	.	TRBV7-6	CASSLDPGARRGNTIYF
TRBJ1-1	.	TRBV27	CASRRGSMNTEAFF
TRBJ2-3	TRBD2	TRBV18	CASSPLAGTDTQYF
TRBJ2-1	.	TRBV9	CASSVVRGNEQFF
TRBJ1-2	.	TRBV5-4	CASSSRNNYGYTF
TRBJ1-1	.	TRBV28	CASLVHLGTEAFF
TRBJ1-1	.	TRBV5-1	CASSSPGNTEAFF
TRBJ2-5	TRBD2	TRBV3-1/TRBV3-2	CASSPTGTRQETQYF
TRBJ1-2	.	TRBV5-1	CASSFGGQHYGYTF
TRBJ2-7	.	TRBV5-1	CASSLTLGEQYF
TRBJ2-2	.	TRBV5-1	CASSPLGGTSNGELFF
TRBJ2-1	.	TRBV3-1/TRBV3-2	CASSHSLFNEQFF
TRBJ2-5	TRBD2	TRBV24-1	CATSDSGSGEETQYF
TRBJ1-5	TRBD1	TRBV27	CASSDRTGEYQPQHF
TRBJ2-2	TRBD2	TRBV4-2	CASSPRGSGRTNTGELFF
TRBJ1-4	.	TRBV4-1	CASSLPGLNEKLFF
TRBJ2-7	TRBD1	TRBV7-2	CASSLRQGGVYEQYF
TRBJ2-1	TRBD2	TRBV2	CASSPSGNNEQFF
TRBJ1-5	.	TRBV10-3	CAISESVGGLKAQHF
TRBJ1-2	.	TRBV27	CASSLGQNYGYTF